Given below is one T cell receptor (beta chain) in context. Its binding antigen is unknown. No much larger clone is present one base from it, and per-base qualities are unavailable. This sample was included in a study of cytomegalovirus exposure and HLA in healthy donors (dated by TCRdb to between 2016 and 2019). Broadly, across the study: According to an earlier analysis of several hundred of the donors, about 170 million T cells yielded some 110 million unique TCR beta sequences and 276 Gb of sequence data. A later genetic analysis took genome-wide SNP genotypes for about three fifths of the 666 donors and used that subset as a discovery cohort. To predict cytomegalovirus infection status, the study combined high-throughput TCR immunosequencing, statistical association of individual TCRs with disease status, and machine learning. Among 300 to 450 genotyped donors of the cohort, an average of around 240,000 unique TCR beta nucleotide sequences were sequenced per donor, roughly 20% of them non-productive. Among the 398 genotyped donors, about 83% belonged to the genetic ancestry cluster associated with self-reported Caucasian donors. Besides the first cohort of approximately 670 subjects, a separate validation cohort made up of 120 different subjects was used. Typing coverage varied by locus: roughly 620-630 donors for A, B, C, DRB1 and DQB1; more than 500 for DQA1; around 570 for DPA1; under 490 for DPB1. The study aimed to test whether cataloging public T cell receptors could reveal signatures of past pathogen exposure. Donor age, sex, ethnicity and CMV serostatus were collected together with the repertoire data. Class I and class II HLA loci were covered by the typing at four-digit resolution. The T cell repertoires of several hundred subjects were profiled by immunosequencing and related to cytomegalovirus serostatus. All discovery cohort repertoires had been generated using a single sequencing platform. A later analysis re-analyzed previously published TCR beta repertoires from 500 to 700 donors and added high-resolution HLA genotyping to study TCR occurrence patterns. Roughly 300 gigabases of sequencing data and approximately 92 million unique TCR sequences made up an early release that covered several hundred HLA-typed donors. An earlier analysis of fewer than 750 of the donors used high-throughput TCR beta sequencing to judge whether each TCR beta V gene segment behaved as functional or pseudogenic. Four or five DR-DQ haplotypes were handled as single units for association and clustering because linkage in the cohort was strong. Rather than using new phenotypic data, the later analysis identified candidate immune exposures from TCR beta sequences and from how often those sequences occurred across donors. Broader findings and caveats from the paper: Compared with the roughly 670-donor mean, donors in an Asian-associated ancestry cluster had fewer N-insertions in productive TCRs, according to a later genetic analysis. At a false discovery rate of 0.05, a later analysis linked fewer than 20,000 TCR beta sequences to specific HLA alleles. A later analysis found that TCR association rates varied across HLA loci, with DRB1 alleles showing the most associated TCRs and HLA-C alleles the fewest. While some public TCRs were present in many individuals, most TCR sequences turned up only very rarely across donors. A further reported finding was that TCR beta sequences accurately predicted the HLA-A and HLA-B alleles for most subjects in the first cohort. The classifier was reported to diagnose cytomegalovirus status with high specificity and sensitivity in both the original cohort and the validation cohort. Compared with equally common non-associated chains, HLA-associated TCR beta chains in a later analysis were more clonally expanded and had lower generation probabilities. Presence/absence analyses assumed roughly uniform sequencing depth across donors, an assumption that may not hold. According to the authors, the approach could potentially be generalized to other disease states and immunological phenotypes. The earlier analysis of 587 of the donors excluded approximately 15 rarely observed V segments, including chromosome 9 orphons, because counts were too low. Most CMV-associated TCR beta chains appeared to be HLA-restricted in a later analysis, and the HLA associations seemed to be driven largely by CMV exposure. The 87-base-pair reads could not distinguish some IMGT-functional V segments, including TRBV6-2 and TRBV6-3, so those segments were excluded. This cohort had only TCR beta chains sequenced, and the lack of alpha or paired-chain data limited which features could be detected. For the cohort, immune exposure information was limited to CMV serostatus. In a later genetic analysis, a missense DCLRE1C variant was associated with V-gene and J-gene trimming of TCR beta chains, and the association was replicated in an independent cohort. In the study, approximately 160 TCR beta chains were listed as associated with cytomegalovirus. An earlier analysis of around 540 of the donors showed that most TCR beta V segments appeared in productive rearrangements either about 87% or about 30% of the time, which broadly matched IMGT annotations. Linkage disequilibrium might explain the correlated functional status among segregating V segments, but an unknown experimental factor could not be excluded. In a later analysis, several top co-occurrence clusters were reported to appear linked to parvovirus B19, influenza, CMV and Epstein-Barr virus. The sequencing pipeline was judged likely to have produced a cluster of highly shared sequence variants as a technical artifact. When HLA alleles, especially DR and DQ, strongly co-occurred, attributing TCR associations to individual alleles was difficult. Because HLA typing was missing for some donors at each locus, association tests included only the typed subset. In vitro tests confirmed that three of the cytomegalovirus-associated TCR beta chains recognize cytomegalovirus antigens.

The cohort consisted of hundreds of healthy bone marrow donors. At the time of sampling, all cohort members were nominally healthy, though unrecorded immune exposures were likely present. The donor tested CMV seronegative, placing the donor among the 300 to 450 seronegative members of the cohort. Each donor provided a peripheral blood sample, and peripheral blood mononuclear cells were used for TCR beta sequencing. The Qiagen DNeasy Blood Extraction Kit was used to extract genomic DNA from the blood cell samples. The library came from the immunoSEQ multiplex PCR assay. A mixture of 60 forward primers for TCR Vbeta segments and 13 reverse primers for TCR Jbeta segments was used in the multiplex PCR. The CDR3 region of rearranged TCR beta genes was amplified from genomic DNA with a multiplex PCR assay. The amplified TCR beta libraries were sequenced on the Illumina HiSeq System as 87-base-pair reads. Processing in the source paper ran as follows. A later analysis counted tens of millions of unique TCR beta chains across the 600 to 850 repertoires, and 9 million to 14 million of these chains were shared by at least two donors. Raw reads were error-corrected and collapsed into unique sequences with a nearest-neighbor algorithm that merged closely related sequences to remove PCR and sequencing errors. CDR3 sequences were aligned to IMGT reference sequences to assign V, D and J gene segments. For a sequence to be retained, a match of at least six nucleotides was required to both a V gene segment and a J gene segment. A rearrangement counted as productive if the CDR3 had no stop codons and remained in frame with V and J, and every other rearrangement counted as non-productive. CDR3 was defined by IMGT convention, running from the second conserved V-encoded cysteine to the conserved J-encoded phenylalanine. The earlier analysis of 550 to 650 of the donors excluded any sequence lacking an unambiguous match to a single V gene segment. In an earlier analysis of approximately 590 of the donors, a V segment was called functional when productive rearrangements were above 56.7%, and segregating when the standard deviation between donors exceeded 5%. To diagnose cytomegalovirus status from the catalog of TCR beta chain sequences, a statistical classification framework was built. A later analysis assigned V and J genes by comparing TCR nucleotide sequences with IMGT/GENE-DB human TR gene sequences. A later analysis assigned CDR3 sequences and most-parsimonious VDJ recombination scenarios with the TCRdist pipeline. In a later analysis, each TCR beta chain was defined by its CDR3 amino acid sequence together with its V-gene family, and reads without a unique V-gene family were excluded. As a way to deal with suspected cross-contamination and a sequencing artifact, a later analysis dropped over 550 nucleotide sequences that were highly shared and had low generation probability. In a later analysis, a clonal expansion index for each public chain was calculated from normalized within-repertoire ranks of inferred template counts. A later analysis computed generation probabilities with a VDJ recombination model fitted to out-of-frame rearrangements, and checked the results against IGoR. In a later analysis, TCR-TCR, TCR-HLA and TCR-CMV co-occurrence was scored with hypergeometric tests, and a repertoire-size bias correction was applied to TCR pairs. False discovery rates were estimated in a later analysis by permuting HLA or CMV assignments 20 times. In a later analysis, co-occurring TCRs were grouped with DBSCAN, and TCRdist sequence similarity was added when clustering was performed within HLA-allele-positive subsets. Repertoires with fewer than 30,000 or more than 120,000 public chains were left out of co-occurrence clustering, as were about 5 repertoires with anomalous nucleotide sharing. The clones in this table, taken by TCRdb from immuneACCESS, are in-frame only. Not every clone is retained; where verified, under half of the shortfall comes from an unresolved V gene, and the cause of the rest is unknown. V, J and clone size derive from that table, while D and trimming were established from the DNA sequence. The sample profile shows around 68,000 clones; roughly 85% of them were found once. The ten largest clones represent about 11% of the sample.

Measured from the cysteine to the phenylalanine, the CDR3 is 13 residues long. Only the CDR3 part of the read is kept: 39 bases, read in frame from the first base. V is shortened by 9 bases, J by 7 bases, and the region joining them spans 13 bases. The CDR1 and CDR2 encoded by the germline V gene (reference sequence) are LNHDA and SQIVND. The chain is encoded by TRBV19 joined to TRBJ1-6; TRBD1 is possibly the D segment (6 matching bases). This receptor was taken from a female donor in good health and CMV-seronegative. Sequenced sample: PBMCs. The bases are TGTGCCAGCAGACAGGTTGACAATTCACCCCTCCACTTT. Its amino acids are CASRQVDNSPLHF.